This T cell receptor (beta chain) came from a study of blood T cell repertoires in COVID-19. As for the study in general: The study drew acute and convalescent COVID-19 samples from the United States, Italy and Spain.

Germline CDR1 is LNHDA and CDR2 is SQIVND (reference sequence). V lost 5 bases, J lost 5 bases, and 21 bases lay in between. The CDR3 has 16 residues. Data came from immunoSEQ multiplex PCR; TCRdb stores just in-frame clones and leaves some out. This sample has some 300,000 clones, with around 89% found just once. Specimen: PBMCs or T cells enriched from blood (not recorded which). This receptor was taken from an older woman in a cohort exposed to, infected with or recovered from COVID-19 (not recorded which). V is TRBV19 and J is TRBJ1-2; possible D gene TRBD1, 5 bases. Written as DNA, the CDR3 is TGTGCCAGTAGTGCCGCCTTAGGAGGGGTAGAATATGGCTACACCTTC. Translation gives CASSAALGGVEYGYTF.